A single TCR beta chain is shown here with its context. This entry is derived from a study of blood T cell repertoires in COVID-19. About the study: The origin of the acute and convalescent COVID-19 samples was the United States, Italy and Spain.

This CDR3 region has 14 residues. CDR1 SQVTM and CDR2 ANQGSEA come from the germline V gene. The V end lost 6 bases, the J end lost 0 bases, and 14 bases lay between the germline ends. Only in-frame clones appear in the TCRdb table, and some are missing; sequencing was by immunoSEQ multiplex PCR. Of hundreds of thousands of clones listed, nearly 90% are singletons. Sequenced input: peripheral blood. This receptor was obtained from a woman aged 40-49 years with COVID-19, enrolled during active disease. The V call is TRBV29-1, the J call TRBJ1-1; TRBD1 is a possible D gene (5 bases). The CDR3 sequence: CSVAAGQMNTEAFF. The CDR3 nucleotides are TGCAGCGTCGCCGCGGGGCAGATGAACACTGAAGCTTTCTTT.